Listed below are T cell receptor beta chains from one sample, sequenced in a study of regulatory T cells in long-lasting Graves disease. Each CDR3 protein is one row after TCRdb ran MiXCR on the multiplex PCR reads. The table shows approximately 460,000 distinct CDR3 sequences, with roughly 15% occurring only once. These data were also reused for a study on T cells in Graves' hyperthyroidism and ophthalmopathy.

The sample here was peripheral blood mononuclear cells (PBMCs), taken at new diagnosis, from a patient treated with antithyroid drugs. These TCRs come from a woman aged 25 to 39 with Graves disease. Both conserved end residues are part of each CDR3. The order of the fields is J gene, D gene, V gene, clone size, CDR3 DNA, CDR3 protein. A D gene is named only where the DNA matches it firmly. Expanded clones get a size class; other rows say once, few or many, or leave the size out.

TRBJ2-5	TRBD2	TRBV4-1	.	TGCGCCAGCAGCCAAGATCTAGCGGGAGTCATGGGAGGAGAGACCCAGTACTTC	CASSQDLAGVMGGETQYF
TRBJ1-2	TRBD1	TRBV11-2	many	TGTGCCAGCAGCCTAACCGGGACAGATGGCTACACCTTC	CASSLTGTDGYTF
TRBJ2-5	TRBD1	TRBV5-6	many	TGTGCCAGCAGCGAGACAGGGGGCGCGGAAGAGACCCAGTACTTC	CASSETGGAEETQYF
TRBJ1-2	.	TRBV15	few	TGTGCCACCAGCAGAGATCGCAGCAGGGTCCATGGCTACACCTTC	CATSRDRSRVHGYTF
TRBJ2-1	TRBD1	TRBV19	few	TGTGCCAGTAGCCTTGACAGGGGTTGGGGCAATGAGCAGTTCTTC	CASSLDRGWGNEQFF
TRBJ1-6	.	TRBV7-3	many	TGTGCCAGCAGCTTACAGCTGTATAATTCACCCCTCCACTTT	CASSLQLYNSPLHF
TRBJ2-2	.	TRBV25-1	few	TGTGCCAGCAGCGTGACTACGGGCCCGGGGGAGCTGTTTTTT	CASSVTTGPGELFF
TRBJ2-2	.	TRBV6-1	few	TGTGCCAGCAGGTCCTCAGCAGGGAGTGGGGAGCTGTTTTTT	CASRSSAGSGELFF
TRBJ2-2	.	TRBV5-1	few	TGCGCCAGCAGCTTAGGAACAGAGTTTACCGGGGAGCTGTTTTTT	CASSLGTEFTGELFF
TRBJ2-7	.	TRBV20-1	many	TGCAGTGCCCTTCGCCACACAGGGTCCGAGCAGTACTTC	CSALRHTGSEQYF
TRBJ2-3	TRBD2	TRBV5-1	.	TGCGCCAGCAGCCCCGGGACTAGCGGGAGCGCAGATACGCAGTATTTT	CASSPGTSGSADTQYF
TRBJ2-3	.	TRBV19	few	TGTGCCAGTAGTATTCGGCTAGGCACAGATACGCAGTATTTT	CASSIRLGTDTQYF
TRBJ2-3	.	TRBV2	many	.	CASSSSGDTQYF
TRBJ2-2	.	TRBV28	once	.	CASSLGGSYEQYFGPGTGELFF
TRBJ2-1	TRBD2	TRBV29-1	.	TGCAGCGTTGTCCTGTATAGCGGGCAAGAGACCCAGCACTTC	CSVVLYSGQETQHF
TRBJ1-2	.	TRBV28	many	TGTGCCAGCGAAAATGCCTCATGGGAGGGAAGCTATGGCTACACCTTC	CASENASWEGSYGYTF
TRBJ2-1	.	TRBV7-9	many	TGTGCCAGCAGCCGATCGGGGGGCTCGGCGGGAGCCCCGGGGAATGAGCAGTTCTTC	CASSRSGGSAGAPGNEQFF
TRBJ1-1	.	TRBV12-3/TRBV12-4	many	TGTGCCAGCAGGGAGCGGACGGGGAACACTGAAGCTTTCTTT	CASRERTGNTEAFF
TRBJ2-5	TRBD1	TRBV29-1	many	TGCAGCGTACCCCCGGGACAGGGGGCCCAAGAGACCCAGTACTTC	CSVPPGQGAQETQYF
TRBJ2-3	.	TRBV6-1	.	TGTGCCAGCAGACGTAGGAGCGGCACAGATACGCAGTATTTT	CASRRRSGTDTQYF
TRBJ2-2	.	TRBV7-8	.	TGTGCCAGCAGCCACAAGCGTCCGGACAGCGCTGTGAACACCGGGGAGCTGTTTTTT	CASSHKRPDSAVNTGELFF
TRBJ2-5	.	TRBV11-2	.	TGTGCCAGCAGCCTCTCCAGGCCCGAGACCCAGTACTTC	CASSLSRPETQYF
TRBJ2-3	.	TRBV9	few	TGTGCCAGCAGCGTTTCCGGGACTCACCGCACAGATACGCAGTATTTT	CASSVSGTHRTDTQYF
TRBJ2-3	.	TRBV5-1	.	TGCGCCAGCAGCTTCGTAGGGGCGTTGGTCACAGATACGCAGTATTTT	CASSFVGALVTDTQYF
TRBJ1-5	.	TRBV12-3/TRBV12-4	once	TGTGCCAGCAGTTTAGGTCCATATCAGCCCCAGCATTTT	CASSLGPYQPQHF
TRBJ2-7	.	TRBV5-6	.	TGTGCCAGCAGCCCTGGAGGCATCCCGGAGCAGTACTTC	CASSPGGIPEQYF
TRBJ2-1	.	TRBV9	.	TGTGCCAGCAGCGTCGCCGAGAGCTCCTACAATGAGCAGTTCTTC	CASSVAESSYNEQFF
TRBJ2-7	.	TRBV5-6	many	TGTGCCAGCAGCTTGGAGAATAGCGCGAGAGGGGAGCAGTACTTC	CASSLENSARGEQYF
TRBJ2-1	.	TRBV12-3/TRBV12-4	few	TGTGCCAGCAGCACTAGGCGCTTTGCGAGCAATGAGCAGTTCTTC	CASSTRRFASNEQFF
TRBJ1-4	TRBD1	TRBV29-1	few	TGCAGCGTTGATTGGGGACAGGGCGACGAAAAACTGTTTTTT	CSVDWGQGDEKLFF
TRBJ2-1	TRBD2	TRBV6-1	few	TGTGCCAGCAGCTTTGGACTAGCGGGAGGGAGCTCCTACAATGAGCAGTTCTTC	CASSFGLAGGSSYNEQFF
TRBJ2-5	.	TRBV7-9	many	TGTGCCAGCAGCGGGGGTCCGCGGACCCAGTACTTC	CASSGGPRTQYF
TRBJ2-1	TRBD1	TRBV29-1	.	TGCAGCGCCCTCGGCGGGACAGGCAGATACAATGAGCAGTTCTTC	CSALGGTGRYNEQFF
TRBJ2-1	TRBD2	TRBV28	many	TGTGCCAGCAGTCATCCGGGACTAGCGGGAGTTAGGGAGCAGTTCTTC	CASSHPGLAGVREQFF
TRBJ2-7	.	TRBV28	few	TGTGCCAGCAGCCCAGGGGGGTCCCGCTCCTACGAGCAGTACTTC	CASSPGGSRSYEQYF
TRBJ2-7	TRBD2	TRBV20-1	many	TGCAGTGCTAGATTACTAGCGGGAGACGAGCAGTACTTC	CSARLLAGDEQYF